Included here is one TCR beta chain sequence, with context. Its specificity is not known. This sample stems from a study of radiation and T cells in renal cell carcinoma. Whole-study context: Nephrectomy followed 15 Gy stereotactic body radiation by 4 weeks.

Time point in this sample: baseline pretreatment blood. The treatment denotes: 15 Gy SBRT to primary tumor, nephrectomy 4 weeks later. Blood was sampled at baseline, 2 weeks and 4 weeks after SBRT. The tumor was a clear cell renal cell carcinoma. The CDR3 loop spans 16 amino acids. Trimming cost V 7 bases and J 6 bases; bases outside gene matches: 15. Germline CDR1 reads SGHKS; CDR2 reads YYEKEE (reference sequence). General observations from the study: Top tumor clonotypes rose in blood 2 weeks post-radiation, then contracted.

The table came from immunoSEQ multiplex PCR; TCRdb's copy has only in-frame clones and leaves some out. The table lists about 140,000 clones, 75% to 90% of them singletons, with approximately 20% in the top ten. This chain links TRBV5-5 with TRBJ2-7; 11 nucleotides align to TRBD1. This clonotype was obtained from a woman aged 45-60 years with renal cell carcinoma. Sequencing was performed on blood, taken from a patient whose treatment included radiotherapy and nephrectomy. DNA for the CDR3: TGTGCCAGCGCCGTAGGACAGGGGGCTTCTATTGGCGAGCAGTACTTC. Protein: CASAVGQGASIGEQYF.